Following are 29 T cell receptor beta chains from one sample sequenced in a study of blood T cells in healthy people across ages. A second PCR, run for about 7 to 11 cycles, used a sample-barcoded 5' primer plus a J-beta primer mix. TCRdb ran MiXCR on the 5' RACE reads and lists one entry per CDR3 protein. The table records 1.5 million to 1.9 million distinct CDR3 sequences, roughly two fifths of them present only once. The sample was blood. The receptors stem from a woman aged 18-30 years in good health.

This clonotype was counted a few times. The chain uses TRBV12-3 or TRBV12-4 and TRBJ1-4; tentatively, D is TRBD1 (5 bases). The length of the CDR3 is 14 residues. V was clipped by 4 bases and J by 8 bases, with 14 bases between them. The DNA for the CDR3 is TGTGCCAGCAGTTCTCGGGACCAGGCGGAAAAACTGTTTTTT. Translation: CASSSRDQAEKLFF.

The chain employs TRBV5-1 and TRBJ2-1; perhaps D is TRBD1 or TRBD2 (5 bases each). This CDR3 is built from 16 residues. Germline CDR1 and CDR2: SGHRS and YFSETQ. The V gene lost 1 base and the J gene lost 5 bases, with 16 bases spanning the gap. As DNA, the CDR3 is TGCGCCAGCAGCTTGTTGGGGGTGGGCGTCAACAATGAGCAGTTCTTC. This sequence encodes CASSLLGVGVNNEQFF.

This clonotype appeared a few times. This chain uses TRBV29-1 with TRBJ2-5; TRBD1 is a possible D gene (7 bases). Germline V lookup: CDR1 SQVTM, CDR2 ANQGSEA. The CDR3 is 12 residues long. Trimming removed 3 bases from V and 5 bases from J, with 10 bases in between. Written as DNA, the CDR3 is TGCAGCGTTGAGGCAGGGGGGGAGACCCAGTACTTC. Amino acids: CSVEAGGETQYF. Supplemented by reference TRBV29-1 and TRBJ2-5, the full variable domain reads SAVISQKPSRDICQRGTSLTIQCQVDSQVTMMFWYRQQPGQSLTLIATANQGSEATYESGFVIDKFPISRPNLTFSTLTVSNMSPEDSSIYLCSVEAGGETQYFGPGTRLLVL.

The rearrangement joins TRBV15 to TRBJ2-1, with a possible D match to TRBD1 (5 bases). CDR1 and CDR2 from the germline V gene are LNHNV and YYDKDF (reference sequence). V lost 1 base and J lost 3, with 10 bases in between. CDR3 length: 15 amino acids. The CDR3 DNA reads as TGTGCCACCAGCAGAGGCCCAGGGAACTACAATGAGCAGTTCTTC. Translation gives CATSRGPGNYNEQFF.

The chain combines TRBV13 with TRBJ2-4; TRBD1 matches 7 bases. The germline V gene encodes CDR1 PRHDT and CDR2 FYEKMQ (reference sequence). The CDR3 has 16 residues. V gave up 2 bases and J gave up 2 bases; unmatched junction bases: 6. CDR3 DNA: TGTGCCAGCAGCTTATCAGGGGGTGGGTCCAAAAACATTCAGTACTTC. This gives the protein CASSLSGGGSKNIQYF.

This clonotype has only one observation. The chain's CDR3 is CASSFTADSRGYTF. The CDR3 DNA sequence: TGTGCCAGCAGTTTTACAGCCGATAGTCGCGGCTACACCTTC. V usage is TRBV27 and J usage is TRBJ1-2; D uncertain. The V and J ends lost 3 bases and 8 bases respectively, with 16 bases between them. Germline V gives CDR1 MNHEY, CDR2 SMNVEV (reference sequence). The CDR3 is made up of 14 amino acids.

The V call is TRBV29-1, the J call TRBJ2-2; D is ambiguous. Looked up from germline, CDR1 is SQVTM and CDR2 is ANQGSEA. CDR3 length: 18 residues. V lost 1 base and J lost 2, with 20 bases in between. The CDR3 here is CSVEVVSVAAPNTGELFF. The CDR3 coding sequence is TGCAGCGTTGAAGTAGTCTCGGTGGCAGCCCCAAACACCGGGGAGCTGTTTTTT.

The chain joins TRBV27 to TRBJ2-7, with 8 positions matching TRBD2. With 6 bases clipped from V and 2 bases from J, the junction kept 9 bases outside the gene matches. This CDR3 region has 15 residues. CDR1 is MNHEY and CDR2 is SMNVEV in the germline V gene (reference sequence). The CDR3 protein is CASSRTSGPPYEQYF. The CDR3 DNA sequence: TGTGCCAGCAGCCGTACTAGCGGACCTCCCTACGAGCAGTACTTC.

This clonotype was counted once. The V call is TRBV27, the J call TRBJ2-4; TRBD1 is a possible D gene (6 bases). The CDR3 sequence is 15 residues long. From germline, CDR1 is MNHEY and CDR2 SMNVEV (reference sequence). Deletions cut 0 bases from V and 13 bases from J, with 19 bases between. The CDR3 reads CASSLSSAGAMEQYF. The CDR3 bases are TGTGCCAGCAGTTTATCGTCGGCAGGGGCTATGGAGCAGTACTTC.

The rearrangement links TRBV7-2 to TRBJ2-3; D is undetermined. Germline V gene sequence: CDR1 SGHTA, CDR2 FQGNSA. There are 14 residues in the CDR3. V gave up 6 bases and J gave up 0 bases, with 10 bases separating them. CDR3 sequence (DNA): TGTGCCAGCAGGTCGAGAGCTAGCACAGATACGCAGTATTTT. The encoded protein is CASRSRASTDTQYF.

The CDR3 nucleotides are TGCAGCGTTGCCCCCGGCCTAGCGGGAAACATTCAGTACTTC. It encodes CSVAPGLAGNIQYF. The J gene is TRBJ2-4, the V gene TRBV29-1; 8 bases line up with TRBD2. The CDR3 is 14 residues long. Germline values: CDR1 SQVTM, CDR2 ANQGSEA. The V segment lost 4 bases and the J segment 6 bases; nucleotides outside the gene matches: 8.

This sequence joins TRBV6-1 and TRBJ2-1; a weak D match, TRBD2 (5 bases). Trimming left V 3 bases short and J 8 bases short, with 8 bases between. CDR3 size: 12 residues. Germline V gene sequence: CDR1 MNHNS, CDR2 SASEGT. CDR3 DNA sequence: TGTGCCAGCAGTGATGTTAGCGATGAGCAGTTCTTC. Translating gives CASSDVSDEQFF.

The CDR3 region has the DNA TGTGCCAGCAGAACGGGACTAGCGTCAGAGCAGTTCTTC. Translating gives CASRTGLASEQFF. The chain employs TRBV6-2 or TRBV6-3 and TRBJ2-1; 10 bases are shared with TRBD2. The CDR3 has 13 residues. Looked up from germline, CDR1 is MNHEY and CDR2 is SVGEGT. The V and J ends lost 6 bases and 10 bases, in that order; junction bases with no gene match: 6.

Regarding this clonotype: At one boundary the junction diverges from the germline segment, which might be a read error. The chain is built from TRBV20-1 and TRBJ2-1, with 10 nucleotides matching TRBD2. The V gene's germline CDR1 is DFQATT and CDR2 SNEGSKA (reference sequence). The CDR3 is 16 amino acids. The CDR3 loop is CSARAGGVANYNEQFF. Written as DNA, the CDR3 is TGCAGTGCCAGAGCGGGAGGGGTAGCCAATTACAATGAGCAGTTCTTC.

This clonotype has just a few counts. For the CDR3, the DNA is TGTGCCAGCAGTTCGTTCGGGGTATCCCAAGAGACCCAGTACTTC. It translates to CASSSFGVSQETQYF. The gene calls are TRBV27 and TRBJ2-5; D possibly corresponds to TRBD2 (5 bases). The CDR3 loop spans 15 amino acids. Germline V gene data show CDR1 as MNHEY and CDR2 as SMNVEV (reference sequence). V lost 4 bases and J lost 1, with 13 bases in between.

The rearrangement joins TRBV10-3 to TRBJ1-1, with D possibly being TRBD1 (5 bases). Germline CDR1 is ENHRY and CDR2 is SYGVKD. There are 11 residues in the CDR3. V was clipped by 6 bases and J by 8 bases, with 10 bases between them. CDR3: CAISAEGEAFF. The CDR3 bases are TGTGCCATCAGCGCTGAGGGGGAAGCTTTCTTT.

This rearrangement joins TRBV18 to TRBJ2-5; no clear D gene. This CDR3 comprises 14 residues. The V end was cut by 3 bases, the J end by 11 bases, with 19 bases between. The germline V gene encodes CDR1 KGHSH and CDR2 LQKENI. The CDR3 spells CASSPQTRSNEQYF. As DNA, the CDR3 is TGTGCCAGCTCACCGCAGACCCGCAGCAATGAGCAGTACTTC.

This clonotype has a handful of counts. This sequence joins TRBV20-1 and TRBJ1-2; no definite D call. V gave up 5 bases and J gave up 9 bases, with 25 bases separating them. Germline CDR1 DFQATT, CDR2 SNEGSKA (reference sequence). This CDR3 has 15 residues. The CDR3 coding sequence is TGCAGTGCTTCCCAGGCCCCTTCTTCAGTGGCCAGCTACACCTTC. This sequence encodes CSASQAPSSVASYTF.

In this sample, this clonotype turned up a few times. A much larger clone lies a single base off, so this may be a read error. The chain joins TRBV11-2 to TRBJ2-1; D is perhaps TRBD1 (6 bases). The V gene's germline CDR1 is SGHAT and CDR2 FQNNGV. Between the trimmed V and J ends, which lost 5 bases and 10 bases, there was a span of 18 bases. CDR3 size: 14 residues. CDR3 nucleotide sequence: TGTGCCAGCAGCCGAGGGACACAATCCTACGAGCAGTTCTTC. It translates to CASSRGTQSYEQFF.

This chain connects TRBV20-1 to TRBJ2-2, with 9 bases lining up with TRBD2. V gave up 0 bases and J gave up 4 bases; unmatched junction bases: 6. The CDR3 loop spans 16 amino acids. From germline, CDR1 is DFQATT and CDR2 SNEGSKA (reference sequence). The CDR3 DNA reads TGCAGTGCTAGAGATCCCGGCGGGAGGGGCACCGGGGAGCTGTTTTTT. It yields the protein CSARDPGGRGTGELFF.

CDR3 coding DNA: TGCAGTGCTTTAAAACCACAGCATGGCTACACCTTC. This sequence encodes CSALKPQHGYTF. The chain employs TRBV20-1 and TRBJ1-2; D is unclear. This CDR3 is 12 amino acids long. CDR1 is DFQATT and CDR2 is SNEGSKA in the germline V gene (reference sequence). Between the trimmed V and J ends, which lost 5 bases and 6 bases, there was a span of 13 bases.

The rearrangement joins TRBV29-1 to TRBJ2-4; D gene unclear. V was clipped by 5 bases and J by 1 base, with 9 bases between them. There are 13 residues in the CDR3. CDR1 and CDR2 from the germline V gene are SQVTM and ANQGSEA. The CDR3 loop is CSVLLVAKNIQYF. For the CDR3, the DNA is TGCAGCGTTCTTTTGGTGGCCAAAAACATTCAGTACTTC.

Comment on this clonotype: A junction end diverges from the germline sequence, so it may reflect a read error. V gene TRBV4-1 combines with J gene TRBJ1-4; 8 bases line up with TRBD1. This CDR3 is 17 amino acids long. Germline V gene lookup returns CDR1 MGHRA and CDR2 YSYEKL. The CDR3 DNA sequence: TGCGCCAGCATCCAAGATAGGGGACAGGCCGCTAATGAAAAACTGTTTTTT. This sequence encodes CASIQDRGQAANEKLFF.

This clonotype was seen a single time. This chain uses TRBV5-1 with TRBJ2-1, with a possible D match to TRBD2 (5 bases). CDR1 and CDR2 from the germline V gene are SGHRS and YFSETQ. V dropped 1 base and J dropped 5 bases, with 19 bases sitting between them. The CDR3 spans 17 residues. The CDR3 here is CASSLFGRTAPDNEQFF. The CDR3 coding sequence is TGCGCCAGCAGCTTGTTCGGACGGACTGCACCTGACAATGAGCAGTTCTTC.

This clonotype was observed at least ten times. The J gene is TRBJ1-2, the V gene TRBV7-9; D remains ambiguous. The CDR3 spans 16 residues. V lost 4 bases to trimming and J lost 4 bases, with 19 bases between them. Germline values: CDR1 SEHNR, CDR2 FQNEAQ (reference sequence). CDR3 in amino acids: CASSSQETLLLYGYTF. The DNA for the CDR3 is TGTGCCAGCAGCTCCCAAGAAACGCTCCTCCTCTATGGCTACACCTTC.

This clonotype was detected a few times. The chain couples TRBV15 to TRBJ2-7; 9 bases align to TRBD1. Per germline, CDR1 LNHNV and CDR2 YYDKDF (reference sequence). The J segment lost 1 base and the V segment lost 0 bases, leaving 13 bases of the junction unmatched. CDR3 length: 19 amino acids. Here the CDR3 DNA reads TGTGCCACCAGCAGAGATGGGTTAGTCGGGACAGGGATTTCCTACGAGCAGTACTTC. Protein product: CATSRDGLVGTGISYEQYF.

This clonotype turned up a few times. The genes are TRBV28 and TRBJ2-1; 8 nucleotides match TRBD1. Germline V gene sequence: CDR1 MDHEN, CDR2 SYDVKM. V trimming: 5 bases; J trimming: 0 bases; junction bases outside the gene matches: 9. This CDR3 is built from 17 residues. For the CDR3, the DNA is TGTGCCAGCAGTCCCGGACAGGGAAAAATCTCCTACAATGAGCAGTTCTTC. Translating gives CASSPGQGKISYNEQFF.

The chain is built from TRBV29-1 and TRBJ2-3; D perhaps matches TRBD1 (6 bases). This CDR3 has 12 amino acids. V lost 6 bases and J lost 4, with 11 bases in between. Germline V CDR1 and CDR2: SQVTM, ANQGSEA. The CDR3 nucleotides read TGCAGCGTCGGCCACAGGGCAGATACGCAGTATTTT. Its translation is CSVGHRADTQYF.

V usage is TRBV12-3 or TRBV12-4 and J usage is TRBJ2-1; D gene ambiguous. Trimming removed 3 bases from V and 9 bases from J, with 15 bases in between. The CDR3 runs to 14 residues. The DNA of the CDR3 is TGTGCCAGCAGTTTGATGGAAGGGATCGGTGAGCAGTTCTTC. Residues: CASSLMEGIGEQFF.